These T cell receptor beta chains were read from a single sample in a study of blood T cells in healthy people across ages. TCRdb re-called the 5' RACE reads through MiXCR, storing one row per CDR3 protein. This sample has approximately 800,000 distinct CDR3 sequences, with about 45% found just once. The specimen sequenced was blood. Receptors originate from a man aged 80 or over in good health. Each CDR3 is given with its conserved first and last residue. A D gene is named only where the DNA matches it firmly. Clone size is stated in some rows and not others, as once, few, many or a class when expanded.

J,V,size,D,CDR3,DNA
TRBJ2-7,TRBV7-9,few,NA,CASSLGRDTSSYEQYF,TGTGCCAGCAGCTTAGGCCGGGACACTAGCTCCTACGAGCAGTACTTC
TRBJ2-4,TRBV2,NA,NA,CASRGAGNIQYF,TGTGCCAGCAGGGGGGCAGGAAACATTCAGTACTTC
TRBJ2-7,TRBV30,once,NA,CAWSVTGTYEQYF,TGTGCCTGGAGTGTAACAGGGACCTACGAGCAGTACTTC
TRBJ2-6,TRBV12-3/TRBV12-4,few,TRBD1,CASRPGQLPSGANVLTF,TGTGCCAGCAGGCCGGGACAGCTGCCCTCTGGGGCCAACGTCCTGACTTTC
TRBJ2-7,TRBV7-2,NA,TRBD2,CASSTGASGRGYEQYF,TGTGCCAGCAGCACCGGGGCTAGCGGGAGAGGGTACGAGCAGTACTTC
TRBJ2-1,TRBV5-1,NA,TRBD2,CASSLGTAGGQETQFF,TGCGCCAGCAGCCTCGGGACAGCGGGAGGTCAAGAGACCCAGTTCTTC
TRBJ2-1,TRBV30,few,NA,CAWRGGAIEQFF,TGTGCCTGGAGGGGGGGGGCTATTGAGCAGTTCTTC
TRBJ2-1,TRBV15,few,NA,CATSRDVHNEQFF,TGTGCCACCAGCAGAGATGTCCACAATGAGCAGTTCTTC
TRBJ2-1,TRBV7-2,NA,NA,CASSLSGTHNEQFF,TGTGCCAGCAGCCTCAGCGGCACCCACAATGAGCAGTTCTTC
TRBJ2-3,TRBV5-1,many,TRBD2,CASNGRGSSTDTQYF,TGCGCCAGCAATGGGCGGGGGTCTAGCACAGATACGCAGTATTTT
TRBJ2-7,TRBV7-9,NA,NA,CASSQENYEQYF,TGTGCCAGCAGCCAAGAGAACTACGAGCAGTACTTC
TRBJ2-1,TRBV7-7,NA,TRBD1,CASSSGQGDYNEQFF,TGTGCCAGCAGCTCAGGACAGGGGGACTACAATGAGCAGTTCTTC
TRBJ1-4,TRBV28,NA,TRBD1,CASSPTTGRGANEKLFF,TGTGCCAGCAGCCCTACGACAGGGCGGGGAGCTAATGAAAAACTGTTTTTT
TRBJ2-1,TRBV11-3,NA,NA,CASSLQGGSFHEQFF,TGTGCCAGCAGCTTACAGGGGGGTAGTTTTCATGAGCAGTTCTTC
TRBJ2-7,TRBV30,once,NA,CAWSSGTPTYEQYF,TGTGCCTGGAGTTCCGGGACGCCGACCTACGAGCAGTACTTC
TRBJ2-5,TRBV21-1,few,NA,CAITGRKTQYF,TGTGCCATAACAGGGAGGAAGACCCAGTACTTC
TRBJ2-3,TRBV4-2,NA,TRBD1,CASSQGTGHTDTQYF,TGTGCCAGCAGCCAAGGGACAGGGCACACAGATACGCAGTATTTT
TRBJ2-1,TRBV7-7,few,NA,CASSLDRRDEQFF,TGTGCTAGCAGCTTAGATCGGCGTGATGAGCAGTTCTTC
TRBJ2-7,TRBV27,few,TRBD1,CASRLRVGTGGAVNEQYF,TGTGCCAGCAGATTACGTGTCGGGACAGGGGGCGCTGTCAACGAGCAGTACTTC
TRBJ2-1,TRBV6-5,NA,TRBD2,CASSSKGSGLFSYNEQFF,TGTGCCAGCAGTTCTAAAGGTTCGGGACTATTCTCCTACAATGAGCAGTTCTTC
TRBJ2-1,TRBV14,NA,NA,CASSAHTGANEQFF,TGTGCCAGCAGCGCCCATACCGGGGCCAATGAGCAGTTCTTC
TRBJ2-7,TRBV3-1,NA,TRBD2,CASSQSTSGTVDEQYF,TGTGCCAGCAGCCAATCCACTAGCGGGACAGTCGATGAGCAGTACTTC
TRBJ2-3,TRBV6-2/TRBV6-3,few,TRBD1,CATDRGPDWLRYF,TGTGCCACCGACAGGGGCCCCGATTGGTTGCGGTATTTT
TRBJ2-3,TRBV29-1,NA,NA,CSVGDGTDTQYF,TGCAGCGTGGGGGACGGCACAGATACGCAGTATTTT
TRBJ2-3,TRBV20-1,NA,TRBD1,CSAPGQGHADTQYF,TGCAGTGCCCCCGGACAGGGCCACGCAGATACGCAGTATTTT
TRBJ2-7,TRBV28,few,NA,CASSTPGHLYEQYF,TGTGCCAGCAGTACACCGGGACACCTTTACGAGCAGTACTTC
TRBJ2-7,TRBV12-3/TRBV12-4,NA,TRBD2,CASSLGAGGREQYF,TGTGCCAGCAGTTTAGGCGCGGGAGGACGCGAGCAGTACTTC
TRBJ2-1,TRBV12-3/TRBV12-4,NA,TRBD2,CASRASGNNYNEQFF,TGTGCCAGCAGGGCTAGCGGGAACAACTACAATGAGCAGTTCTTC
TRBJ2-7,TRBV4-3,few,NA,CASSPRRDYEQYF,TGCGCCAGCAGCCCTCGCAGGGACTACGAGCAGTACTTC
TRBJ2-7,TRBV28,few,NA,CAIQGESYEQYF,TGTGCCATACAGGGAGAATCCTACGAGCAGTACTTC
TRBJ2-6,TRBV4-3,few,TRBD2,CASSQEASGRYSGANVLTF,TGCGCCAGCAGCCAAGAGGCTAGCGGGAGGTACTCTGGGGCCAACGTCCTGACTTTC
TRBJ1-2,TRBV25-1,few,NA,CASSEAHYGYTF,TGTGCCAGCAGTGAGGCCCACTATGGCTACACCTTC
TRBJ2-6,TRBV6-5,once,NA,CASSFGHSGANVLTF,TGTGCCAGCAGTTTTGGGCACTCTGGGGCCAACGTCCTGACTTTC
TRBJ2-3,TRBV29-1,NA,NA,CSVNRDGYTDTQYF,TGCAGCGTTAACCGGGACGGGTACACAGATACGCAGTATTTT
TRBJ1-2,TRBV5-1,NA,NA,CAGTLDGWGEGYTF,TGCGCCGGCACCCTAGACGGATGGGGAGAAGGCTACACCTTC
TRBJ2-6,TRBV5-1,NA,NA,CASSFGSDLSGANVLTF,TGCGCCAGCAGCTTCGGGAGTGATCTCTCTGGGGCCAACGTCCTGACTTTC
TRBJ2-3,TRBV7-9,NA,TRBD2,CASSSQGPAGVDTQYF,TGTGCCAGCAGCTCCCAGGGCCCCGCGGGAGTAGATACGCAGTATTTT
TRBJ2-1,TRBV6-2/TRBV6-3,few,NA,CASSYSWERNEQFF,TGTGCCAGCAGTTACTCGTGGGAACGAAATGAGCAGTTCTTC
TRBJ2-5,TRBV3-1,few,TRBD2,CASSQAGTSQETQYF,TGTGCCAGCAGCCAAGCCGGGACTAGCCAAGAGACCCAGTACTTC
TRBJ2-7,TRBV20-1,NA,NA,CSARGRAEQYF,TGCAGTGCTAGAGGTCGGGCCGAGCAGTACTTC
TRBJ2-5,TRBV20-1,NA,TRBD2,CSASPRLAGVGEQYF,TGCAGTGCTAGCCCGAGGTTGGCGGGAGTTGGAGAGCAGTACTTC
TRBJ2-6,TRBV6-2/TRBV6-3,NA,TRBD1,CASRKDRGFTSGANVLTF,TGTGCCAGCAGAAAAGACAGGGGCTTCACCTCTGGGGCCAACGTCCTGACTTTC
TRBJ2-7,TRBV27,NA,NA,CASSPLDRLTYEQYF,TGTGCCAGCAGTCCACTCGACAGGCTAACCTACGAGCAGTACTTC
TRBJ2-7,TRBV21-1,few,NA,CASSKIGGYDEQYF,TGTGCCAGCAGCAAAATTGGGGGGTATGACGAGCAGTACTTC
TRBJ2-3,TRBV7-3,NA,NA,CASSLGGLDTQYF,TGTGCCAGCAGCTTAGGGGGTCTGGATACGCAGTATTTT
TRBJ1-2,TRBV20-1,NA,NA,CSARPQVGYGYTF,TGCAGTGCCCGACCCCAGGTTGGCTATGGCTACACCTTC
TRBJ2-3,TRBV20-1,few,TRBD2,CSARDQSAGAGDTQYF,TGCAGTGCTAGAGATCAGTCTGCGGGAGCTGGAGATACGCAGTATTTT
TRBJ2-3,TRBV27,NA,NA,CASWTSTSTDTQYF,TGTGCCTCTTGGACTTCAACTAGCACAGATACGCAGTATTTT
TRBJ2-7,TRBV3-1,NA,NA,CASSLQRAGAYEQYF,TGTGCCAGCAGCCTTCAGAGGGCTGGGGCCTACGAGCAGTACTTC
TRBJ1-2,TRBV20-1,few,TRBD1,CSAREGQGLYGYTF,TGCAGTGCTAGAGAGGGACAGGGTCTCTATGGCTACACCTTC
TRBJ2-5,TRBV7-2,few,TRBD1,CASTPPRQGVETQYF,TGTGCCAGCACCCCTCCCCGACAGGGGGTCGAGACCCAGTACTTC
TRBJ2-7,TRBV7-2,NA,TRBD1,CASSRDRGFYEQYF,TGTGCCAGCAGCAGGGACAGGGGATTCTACGAGCAGTACTTC
TRBJ2-1,TRBV4-3,NA,TRBD2,CASSQDLAGGPSSYNEQFF,TGCGCCAGCAGCCAAGATCTAGCGGGAGGCCCGAGCTCCTACAATGAGCAGTTCTTC
TRBJ1-1,TRBV29-1,NA,TRBD1,CSGGQGGTEAFF,TGCAGCGGGGGACAGGGTGGTACTGAAGCTTTCTTT
TRBJ2-3,TRBV15,NA,NA,CATSRVGPVDTQYF,TGTGCCACCAGCAGAGTAGGCCCTGTGGATACGCAGTATTTT
TRBJ2-1,TRBV20-1,many,TRBD2,CTGLAGTNEQFF,TGCACCGGACTAGCGGGTACCAATGAGCAGTTCTTC
TRBJ2-7,TRBV5-1,NA,TRBD2,CASMAGTGTSGRGEQYF,TGCGCCAGCATGGCGGGTACCGGGACTAGCGGGAGAGGAGAGCAGTACTTC